This T cell receptor beta chain was identified during a study of T cells in Graves' hyperthyroidism and ophthalmopathy. Study-level results: In blood, most of the thyroid clonotypes expanded above 0.001 were also present.

Hyperthyroidism in the patients, aged 18 to 65, was newly diagnosed and under 2 months in duration. In its sample, this clonotype was seen a few times. What it binds is unknown. RNA transcripts were the template for amplifying TCR beta CDR3 regions. HTBI primers were employed in a first-round RT-PCR of the TCR CDR3. TCRdb re-called the multiplex PCR reads through MiXCR, storing one row per CDR3 protein. In the table there are some 600,000 distinct CDR3 sequences, approximately 14% of which are singletons. This TCR came from a woman in her thirties with Graves' hyperthyroidism that later progressed to Graves' ophthalmopathy. The sequenced sample consisted of blood.

CDR3: CASSLATLANTEAFF. The CDR3 bases are TGTGCCAGCAGCTTAGCGACCCTGGCTAACACTGAAGCTTTCTTT. The rearrangement uses TRBV7-8 and TRBJ1-1; no clear D. This CDR3 has 15 residues. The V and J ends lost 0 bases and 2 bases respectively, with 10 bases between them. Germline V gene sequence: CDR1 SGHVS, CDR2 FQNEAQ.